Below, 8 T cell receptor beta chains from the same sample are listed, as sequenced in a study of T cell responses to AZD1222 COVID-19 vaccine. Repertoires were generated with immunoSEQ multiplex PCR, while TCRdb's copy carries only in-frame clones and drops some. This table has 90,000 to 150,000 clones, about 90% appearing once. The source was peripheral blood, collected on day 0 of AZD1222 vaccination. These receptors came from an adult in good health.

This chain joins TRBV3-1 (or the pseudogene TRBV3-2) and TRBJ2-7, with TRBD2 as a possible D gene (6 bases). The CDR3 is 13 amino acids. Germline V gene data show CDR1 as LGHDT and CDR2 as YNNKEL (reference sequence). Trimming pared 4 bases from V and 3 bases from J, leaving 10 bases between. In DNA, the CDR3 is TGTGCCAGCAGCCCCCTGGGGGGCTACGAGCAGTACTTC. This codes for CASSPLGGYEQYF.

The V and J genes are TRBV30 and TRBJ2-7; D gene ambiguous. V lost 4 bases, J lost 0 bases, and 13 bases lay in between. The CDR3 loop spans 14 amino acids. From germline, CDR1 is GTSNPN and CDR2 SVGIG (reference sequence). CDR3 in DNA: TGTGCCTGGACCCAAATGGAGTTCTCCTACGAGCAGTACTTC. As protein: CAWTQMEFSYEQYF.

The chain couples TRBV9 to TRBJ1-2; unclear D gene. Trimming took off 4 bases at V and 2 bases at J, with 15 bases between the two ends. Germline CDR1 and CDR2: SGDLS and YYNGEE. This CDR3 spans 15 amino acids. The CDR3 protein is CASSPGRVANYGYTF. The CDR3 DNA follows: TGTGCCAGCAGCCCAGGACGTGTAGCGAACTATGGCTACACCTTC.

The chain links TRBV7-8 to TRBJ2-7; D ambiguous. The CDR3 is 13 amino acids. V dropped 0 bases and J dropped 3 bases, with 6 bases sitting between them. Germline CDR1 and CDR2: SGHVS and FQNEAQ. DNA for the CDR3: TGTGCCAGCAGCTTAGCCCCGAACTACGAGCAGTACTTC. Its translation: CASSLAPNYEQYF.

V usage is TRBV19 and J usage is TRBJ2-6; 7 bases align to TRBD1. J was trimmed by 2 bases and V by 1 base; bases with no gene match: 2. Germline CDR1 is LNHDA and CDR2 is SQIVND (reference sequence). The CDR3 spans 16 residues. The CDR3 here is CASSIVTGAGANVLTF. Written as DNA, the CDR3 is TGTGCCAGTAGTATAGTCACAGGGGCTGGGGCCAACGTCCTGACTTTC.

The chain has TRBV15 and TRBJ1-1; D gene uncertain. V gave up 0 bases and J gave up 3 bases, with 14 bases separating them. This CDR3 is 16 amino acids long. The germline V gene encodes CDR1 LNHNV and CDR2 YYDKDF (reference sequence). The CDR3 region has the DNA TGTGCCACCAGCAGAGAAAAGGGCGTTAAGGACACTGAAGCTTTCTTT. Encoded protein: CATSREKGVKDTEAFF. The full variable domain, its missing parts supplied by reference TRBV15 and TRBJ1-1, is DAMVIQNPRYQVTQFGKPVTLSCSQTLNHNVMYWYQQKSSQAPKLLFHYYDKDFNNEADTPDNFQSRRPNTSFCFLDIRSPGLGDTAMYLCATSREKGVKDTEAFFGQGTRLTVV.

The V and J genes are TRBV4-1 and TRBJ2-1; D not certain. Trimming removed 4 bases at V and 6 bases at J, with 13 bases between. Germline CDR1 and CDR2: MGHRA and YSYEKL. CDR3 length: 14 amino acids. The CDR3 region is CASSPDERINEQFF. CDR3 nucleotide sequence: TGCGCCAGCAGCCCCGATGAGAGGATCAATGAGCAGTTCTTC.

The V call is TRBV5-1, the J call TRBJ1-2; TRBD1 matches 7 bases. The CDR3 is 12 amino acids. The V gene end was trimmed by 4 bases and the J gene end by 5 bases; junction bases not matched to a gene: 2. The germline CDR1 and CDR2 sequences are SGHRS and YFSETQ. CDR3 sequence: CASSEQGYGYTF. For the CDR3, the DNA is TGCGCCAGCAGCGAACAGGGGTATGGCTACACCTTC.